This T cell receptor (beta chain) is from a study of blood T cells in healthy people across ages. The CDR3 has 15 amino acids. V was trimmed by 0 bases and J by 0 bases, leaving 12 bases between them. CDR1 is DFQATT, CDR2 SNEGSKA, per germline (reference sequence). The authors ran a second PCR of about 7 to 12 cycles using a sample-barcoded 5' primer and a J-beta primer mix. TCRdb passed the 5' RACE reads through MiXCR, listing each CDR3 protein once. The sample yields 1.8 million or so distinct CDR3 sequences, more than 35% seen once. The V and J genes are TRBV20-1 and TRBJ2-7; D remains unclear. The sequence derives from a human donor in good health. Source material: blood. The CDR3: CSARDSEGTSYEQYF. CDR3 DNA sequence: TGCAGTGCTAGAGATTCGGAAGGCACCTCCTACGAGCAGTACTTC.